This T cell receptor beta chain came from a study of a mutant IDH1 vaccine in newly diagnosed glioma. As for time point: week 35, safety follow-up. A single vaccine dose contained 300 ug of mutant IDH1 20-mer peptide, and topical imiquimod was used with it. Donor tumors were new WHO grade 3 or 4 IDH1-mutant, ATRX-lost astrocytomas. This clone was observed once. Its antigen is unidentified. J gave up 7 bases and V 4 bases, and 15 bases lay outside the gene matches. Germline V gene sequence: CDR1 LGHNA, CDR2 YSLEER. CDR3 size: 16 residues. The table came from immunoSEQ multiplex PCR; TCRdb's copy has only in-frame clones and leaves some out. The repertoire consists of tens of thousands of clones, with roughly 83% occurring once and the leading ten covering approximately 12%.

The sequences come from PBMCs, collected from a glioma patient whose treatment included an IDH1 peptide vaccine. The source is a man aged 18 to 29 with glioma. V and J are TRBV4-3 and TRBJ2-5; 7 bases match TRBD2. The chain's CDR3 is CASSRASAGTTGTQYF. In nucleotides, the CDR3 is TGCGCCAGCAGCCGCGCCTCGGCGGGGACTACAGGGACCCAGTACTTC.